A single sample gave rise to the 24 T cell receptor beta chains below, sequenced in a study of T cells in Graves' hyperthyroidism and ophthalmopathy. Amplified TCR beta CDR3 regions derived from RNA transcripts. RT-PCR in the first round (using the HTBI primer set) targeted the TCR CDR3. TCRdb reprocessed the multiplex PCR reads with MiXCR, giving one entry per CDR3 protein. The sample records 250,000 to 300,000 distinct CDR3 sequences, less than 15% being singletons. Source material: blood. The receptors stem from a woman in her twenties or thirties with Graves' hyperthyroidism that later progressed to Graves' ophthalmopathy.

The sample holds many counts of this clonotype. The rearrangement uses TRBV5-5 and TRBJ2-7; no firm D call. The CDR3 runs to 12 residues. Germline assignment: CDR1 SGHKS and CDR2 YYEKEE (reference sequence). Trimming stripped 4 bases from V and 2 bases from J, with 7 bases between. This CDR3 reads CASSNPAYEQYF. The CDR3, as DNA: TGTGCCAGCAGCAACCCGGCCTACGAGCAGTACTTC.

This clonotype was seen ten or more times. V usage is TRBV28 and J usage is TRBJ2-1, with D uncertain. Germline V gene lookup returns CDR1 MDHEN and CDR2 SYDVKM. The CDR3 has 12 residues. V was shortened by 6 bases and J by 7 bases, with 10 bases between the two germline ends. The CDR3 DNA reads as TGTGCCAGCAGAGAGCCGGCGAATGAGCAGTTCTTC. As protein: CASREPANEQFF.

This clonotype was seen at least ten times. This rearrangement joins TRBV20-1 to TRBJ2-3; 10 positions match TRBD2. Germline V gives CDR1 DFQATT, CDR2 SNEGSKA (reference sequence). This CDR3 is built from 14 residues. V trimming: 1 base; J trimming: 7 bases; junction bases outside the gene matches: 5. The CDR3 DNA sequence: TGCAGTGCTAGAGGAGGGACTAGCGCGTATACGCAGTATTTT. Protein: CSARGGTSAYTQYF.

This clonotype was found once. The V call is TRBV4-1, the J call TRBJ2-1; no clear D. V was shortened by 1 base and J by 8 bases, with 6 bases between the two germline ends. Germline CDR1 is MGHRA and CDR2 is YSYEKL. The CDR3 is 12 amino acids. The CDR3 region has the DNA TGCGCCAGCAGCCAAGCGCTCGATGAGCAGTTCTTC. Its translation: CASSQALDEQFF.

This clonotype was recorded at least ten times. The chain couples TRBV27 to TRBJ1-4; possible D gene TRBD1, 6 bases. The V gene's germline CDR1 is MNHEY and CDR2 SMNVEV (reference sequence). The CDR3 extends over 14 amino acids. Deletions cut 6 bases from V and 7 bases from J, with 15 bases between. This chain's CDR3 is CASSHEGGSEKLFF. As DNA, the CDR3 is TGTGCCAGCAGCCACGAGGGGGGCAGTGAAAAACTGTTTTTT.

This clonotype was seen repeatedly, ten times or more. The V gene is TRBV6-1, the J gene TRBJ2-7; maybe TRBD1 (7 bases). Trimming removed 2 bases at V and 2 bases at J, with 13 bases between. Germline CDR1 reads MNHNS; CDR2 reads SASEGT. The CDR3 loop spans 15 amino acids. CDR3 sequence (DNA): TGTGCCAGCAGTGAATCCGGGGGACAGCCCTACGAGCAGTACTTC. Translating it yields CASSESGGQPYEQYF.

This clonotype was counted at least ten times. V and J are TRBV6-5 and TRBJ1-2; D is unclear. Trimming cost V 2 bases and J 3 bases, with 7 bases left between them. The CDR3 totals 13 residues. CDR1 MNHEY and CDR2 SVGAGI come from the germline V gene. CDR3 bases: TGTGCCAGCAGTTACGACTTTTACTATGGCTACACCTTC. The encoded protein is CASSYDFYYGYTF.

This clonotype was seen a few times. The rearrangement links TRBV7-2 to TRBJ1-5; D is ambiguous. Germline V gene data show CDR1 as SGHTA and CDR2 as FQGNSA. The CDR3 length is 13 residues. The ends were cut back, 3 bases at V and 6 bases at J, with 9 bases in the middle. CDR3 loop: CASSFTGSQPQHF. The CDR3 DNA is TGTGCCAGCAGCTTTACGGGGAGTCAGCCCCAGCATTTT.

This clonotype was picked up many times. The genes are TRBV7-2 and TRBJ2-7; D not certain. The germline V gene encodes CDR1 SGHTA and CDR2 FQGNSA. The CDR3 extends over 12 amino acids. Trimming cost V 3 bases and J 0 bases, with 3 bases left between them. CDR3 in DNA: TGTGCCAGCAGCTTCTTCTCCTACGAGCAGTACTTC. As protein: CASSFFSYEQYF.

This clonotype has ten or more counts. This sequence joins TRBV18 and TRBJ1-6; no reliable D call. CDR3 length: 17 residues. V was trimmed by 3 bases and J by 5 bases, leaving 17 bases between them. Germline CDR1 reads KGHSH; CDR2 reads LQKENI. CDR3 region: CASSPFDRSQDNSPLHF. The DNA of the CDR3 is TGTGCCAGCTCACCCTTCGATAGAAGCCAGGATAATTCACCCCTCCACTTT.

In its sample, this clonotype was seen many times. The chain recombines TRBV18 with TRBJ1-2; D uncertain. There are 15 residues in the CDR3. The germline CDR1 and CDR2 sequences are KGHSH and LQKENI. Trimming took off 2 bases at V and 2 bases at J, with 12 bases between the two ends. CDR3 residues: CASSPTRQTNYGYTF. As DNA, the CDR3 is TGTGCCAGCTCACCAACGAGGCAGACCAACTATGGCTACACCTTC.

This clonotype was counted at least ten times. The V call is TRBV20-1, the J call TRBJ2-7; D perhaps matches TRBD2 (5 bases). The CDR3 has 12 amino acids. The ends were cut back, 7 bases at V and 2 bases at J, with 12 bases in the middle. Germline values: CDR1 DFQATT, CDR2 SNEGSKA (reference sequence). CDR3 loop: CSGEGHTYEQYF. The CDR3 DNA is TGCAGTGGCGAGGGTCACACCTACGAGCAGTACTTC.

Details on this clonotype: This may stem from a read error, because a much larger clone lies one nucleotide away. The rearrangement uses TRBV5-1 and TRBJ2-7; D remains unclear. The CDR3 extends over 15 amino acids. The germline V and J ends were trimmed by 1 base and 6 bases, with 17 bases remaining between them. Per the germline V gene, CDR1 is SGHRS and CDR2 is YFSETQ. The CDR3 coding sequence is TGCGCCAGCAGCTTGCTCCCTTTCGGGTCCGTCGAGCAGTACTTC. Translated, it gives CASSLLPFGSVEQYF.

This rearrangement joins TRBV12-3 or TRBV12-4 to TRBJ2-4; D is unclear. The CDR3 totals 15 residues. The V end lost 0 bases, the J end lost 12 bases, and 18 bases lay between the germline ends. CDR3 nucleotides: TGTGCCAGCAGTTTAGCGATTAGCCGCCTAGAGACTCAGTACTTC. Protein: CASSLAISRLETQYF.

This clonotype was counted many times. The chain uses TRBV19 and TRBJ1-5; 8 bases line up with TRBD1. From germline, CDR1 is LNHDA and CDR2 SQIVND (reference sequence). This CDR3 contains 18 residues. V shed 6 bases and J 2 bases; nucleotides not matched to a gene: 15. CDR3 loop: CASSVITSDRAGNQPQHF. Written as DNA, the CDR3 is TGTGCCAGTAGCGTAATAACGTCGGACAGGGCTGGCAATCAGCCCCAGCATTTT.

This clonotype was seen at least ten times. The chain uses TRBV3-1 and TRBJ2-1, with D perhaps TRBD1 or TRBD2 (5 bases each). The CDR3 sequence is 16 residues long. Trimming shortened V by 0 bases and J by 8 bases, and 17 bases separated the two germline ends. Germline CDR1 and CDR2: LGHDT and YNNKEL (reference sequence). This CDR3 reads CASSQDPGTLSYEQFF. CDR3 nucleotides: TGTGCCAGCAGCCAAGATCCCGGGACCTTATCATATGAGCAGTTCTTC.

This clonotype was counted a few times. V usage is TRBV3-1 and J usage is TRBJ2-7, with 11 bases identical to TRBD1. With 4 bases clipped from V and 3 bases from J, the junction kept 8 bases outside the gene matches. Per the germline V gene, CDR1 is LGHDT and CDR2 is YNNKEL (reference sequence). The CDR3 runs 16 residues. The CDR3 region has the DNA TGTGCCAGCAGCCTGACACTGGGACAGGGGGGCTACGAGCAGTACTTC. It specifies CASSLTLGQGGYEQYF.

This clonotype was counted a few times. This chain connects TRBV29-1 to TRBJ2-2; D gene uncertain. This CDR3 spans 13 amino acids. The V end was cut by 1 base, the J end by 0 bases, with 3 bases between. Germline V CDR1 and CDR2: SQVTM, ANQGSEA. CDR3 sequence (DNA): TGCAGCGTTGAAGGCCCGAACACCGGGGAGCTGTTTTTT. The encoded protein is CSVEGPNTGELFF.

This clonotype has a count of ten or more. The chain carries TRBV13 and TRBJ1-5; no firm D call. The germline CDR1 and CDR2 sequences are PRHDT and FYEKMQ (reference sequence). There are 15 residues in the CDR3. The germline V and J ends were trimmed by 0 bases and 2 bases, with 8 bases remaining between them. The DNA of the CDR3 is TGTGCCAGCAGCTTAGGGAGAGTGGGCAATCAGCCCCAGCATTTT. Encoded protein: CASSLGRVGNQPQHF. Full variable domain (missing parts from reference TRBV13 and TRBJ1-5): AAGVIQSPRHLIKEKRETATLKCYPIPRHDTVYWYQQGPGQDPQFLISFYEKMQSDKGSIPDRFSAQQFSDYHSELNMSSLELGDSALYFCASSLGRVGNQPQHFGDGTRLSIL.

Many counts were recorded for this clonotype. This CDR3 is CASSWGGRNEQFF. In DNA form, the CDR3 reads TGTGCCAGCTCCTGGGGGGGAAGGAATGAGCAGTTCTTC. The genes are TRBV18 and TRBJ2-1; 7 bases align to TRBD2. V shed 6 bases and J 7 bases; nucleotides not matched to a gene: 6. Germline loops: CDR1 KGHSH, CDR2 LQKENI. The CDR3 extends over 13 amino acids.

This clonotype was found many times. The chain has TRBV5-1 and TRBJ2-5; the D is unclear. The germline V gene encodes CDR1 SGHRS and CDR2 YFSETQ. V lost 2 bases, J lost 1 base, and 6 bases lay in between. The CDR3 contains 13 residues. CDR3 residues: CASSFASQETQYF. CDR3 DNA: TGCGCCAGCAGCTTCGCCAGCCAAGAGACCCAGTACTTC.

This clonotype was seen more than once but under ten times. V is TRBV4-3 and J is TRBJ2-1, with 7 bases that match TRBD2. V lost 4 bases, J lost 4 bases, and 10 bases stayed unmatched. Germline lookup yields CDR1 LGHNA and CDR2 YSLEER. This CDR3 comprises 16 residues. CDR3 in amino acids: CASSPRGSGSYNEQFF. CDR3 nucleotide sequence: TGCGCCAGCAGCCCGCGGGGGAGCGGGTCTTACAATGAGCAGTTCTTC.

A single count supports this clonotype. This chain uses TRBV20-1 with TRBJ2-5, with 11 bases aligning to TRBD2. V lost 3 bases, J lost 2 bases, and 8 bases stayed unmatched. This CDR3 is 16 amino acids long. Germline-derived CDR1 and CDR2 are DFQATT and SNEGSKA (reference sequence). The CDR3 nucleotides read TGCAGTGCTAGGGGTGGACTAGCGGGCCAACAAGAGACCCAGTACTTC. This translates into CSARGGLAGQQETQYF.

Regarding this clonotype: A much larger clone sits a single nucleotide away, making a read error possible. The rearrangement joins TRBV6-2 or TRBV6-3 to TRBJ2-7; a weak D match, TRBD2 (6 bases). CDR3 size: 13 residues. Germline V lookup: CDR1 MNHEY, CDR2 SVGEGT. The CDR3 sequence is CASRFSGSYEQHF. CDR3 DNA sequence: TGTGCCAGCAGATTTAGCGGCTCCTACGAGCAGCACTTC.